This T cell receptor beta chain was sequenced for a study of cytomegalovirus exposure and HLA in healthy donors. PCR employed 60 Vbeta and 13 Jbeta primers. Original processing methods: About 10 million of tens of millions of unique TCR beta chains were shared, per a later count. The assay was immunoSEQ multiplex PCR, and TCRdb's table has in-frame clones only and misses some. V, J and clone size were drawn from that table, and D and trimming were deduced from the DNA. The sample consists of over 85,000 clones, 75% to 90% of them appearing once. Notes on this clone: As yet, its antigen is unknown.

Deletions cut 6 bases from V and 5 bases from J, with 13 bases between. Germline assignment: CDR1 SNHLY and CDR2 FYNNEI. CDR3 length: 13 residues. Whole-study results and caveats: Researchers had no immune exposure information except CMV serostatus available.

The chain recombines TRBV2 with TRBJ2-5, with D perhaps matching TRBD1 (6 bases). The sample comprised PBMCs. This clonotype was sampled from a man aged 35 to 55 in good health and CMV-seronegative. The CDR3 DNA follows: TGTGCCAGCAGACCGGGACATTACGAGACCCAGTACTTC. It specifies CASRPGHYETQYF.